A single sample is the source of the 9 T cell receptor beta chains below, sequenced in a study of PD-L1 blockade in urothelial cancer. Specified time point: pretreatment peripheral blood. The protocol was immunoSEQ multiplex PCR, while the TCRdb copy is restricted to in-frame clones and leaves out a portion. The repertoire holds 87,000 or so clones, roughly 89% seen once, with approximately 2.1% in the top ten. This sample comprised PBMCs, obtained around atezolizumab (anti-PD-L1) treatment. These receptors all stem from a man aged 55 to 70 with urothelial cancer.

The chain combines TRBV9 with TRBJ2-5, with TRBD1 matching 10 bases. This CDR3 is 18 amino acids long. Trimming removed 3 bases from V and 6 bases from J; junction bases left unmatched: 17. The germline CDR1 and CDR2 sequences are SGDLS and YYNGEE. CDR3 amino acids: CASSASGTGAEYMKTQYF. The CDR3, as DNA: TGTGCCAGCAGCGCGTCCGGGACAGGGGCGGAATATATGAAGACCCAGTACTTC.

This clone was picked up one time. CDR3 DNA: TGTGCCAGCAGCCAAGATAGGGGGACGGTGGGTGACAATGAGCAGTTCTTC. This translates into CASSQDRGTVGDNEQFF. This sequence joins TRBV14 and TRBJ2-1; D perhaps matches TRBD1 (6 bases). The V and J ends lost 0 bases and 5 bases respectively, with 17 bases between them. Germline CDR1 and CDR2: SGHDN and FVKESK. The length of the CDR3 is 17 residues. The complete variable domain, with remaining parts taken from reference TRBV14 and TRBJ2-1, reads EAGVTQFPSHSVIEKGQTVTLRCDPISGHDNLYWYRRVMGKEIKFLLHFVKESKQDESGMPNNRFLAERTGGTYSTLKVQPAELEDSGVYFCASSQDRGTVGDNEQFFGPGTRLTVL.

The genes are TRBV6-5 and TRBJ1-3; weak D call: TRBD1 (5 bases). Germline loops: CDR1 MNHEY, CDR2 SVGAGI. V lost 8 bases to trimming and J lost 1 base, with 15 bases between them. The CDR3 is 15 residues long. CDR3 in DNA: TGTGCCAGCTACCAGGGAAGTAGTTCTGGAAACACCATATATTTT. Translation: CASYQGSSSGNTIYF.

The rearrangement links TRBV30 to TRBJ1-2; 10 bases agree with TRBD1. Germline trimming cut 0 bases from V and 2 bases from J; bases unmatched to any gene: 9. The CDR3 is 17 residues long. Germline values: CDR1 GTSNPN, CDR2 SVGIG (reference sequence). The CDR3 nucleotides read TGTGCCTGGAGTGTAAGACAGGGGGCCCTTTCCAACTATGGCTACACCTTC. Its protein product is CAWSVRQGALSNYGYTF. The full variable domain, completed using reference TRBV30 and TRBJ1-2, is SQTIHQWPATLVQPVGSPLSLECTVEGTSNPNLYWYRQAAGRGLQLLFYSVGIGQISSEVPQNLSASRPQDRQFILSSKKLLLSDSGFYLCAWSVRQGALSNYGYTFGSGTRLTVV.

This chain uses TRBV9 with TRBJ2-5; 12 nucleotides match TRBD2. V gave up 0 bases and J gave up 4 bases; unmatched junction bases: 4. CDR1 SGDLS and CDR2 YYNGEE come from the germline V gene. This CDR3 region has 16 residues. For the CDR3, the DNA is TGTGCCAGCAGCGTAGGCCCTAGCGGGAGGGGAGAGACCCAGTACTTC. This translates into CASSVGPSGRGETQYF.

This clone was observed a single time. This chain links TRBV5-6 with TRBJ1-5, with 8 bases aligning to TRBD1. The germline V gene encodes CDR1 SGHDT and CDR2 YYEEEE. The CDR3 is 16 residues long. Trimming at V came to 6 bases and at J to 4 bases, leaving 12 bases not matched to a gene. CDR3 DNA: TGTGCCAGCACCTGGTGGGGGACAGGAAAAAATCAGCCCCAGCATTTT. Encoded protein: CASTWWGTGKNQPQHF.

The rearrangement joins TRBV10-3 to TRBJ2-1, with a weak D call TRBD1 (11 bases). V lost 6 bases and J lost 10, with 37 bases in between. Germline V gene sequence: CDR1 ENHRY, CDR2 SYGVKD. The CDR3 extends over 20 amino acids. In nucleotides, the CDR3 is TGTGCCATCAGCGAGGGGACAGGGGGATCTAGCGGGAGTCCCATTCCGGAGCAGTTCTTC. Translating gives CAISEGTGGSSGSPIPEQFF.

This clone was observed a few times. V gene TRBV28 combines with J gene TRBJ2-7, with 9 nucleotides matching TRBD2. After removal of 4 bases from V and 6 bases from J, the junction contained 13 bases not matched to a gene. The CDR3 has 16 amino acids. Germline CDR1 and CDR2: MDHEN and SYDVKM. DNA of the CDR3: TGTGCCAGCAGTTCCCTGGTAGGAGCGGGAGGATTCGAGCAGTACTTC. Translating gives CASSSLVGAGGFEQYF.

The gene calls are TRBV7-8 and TRBJ1-2; 8 positions agree with TRBD1. This CDR3 contains 13 residues. V dropped 5 bases and J dropped 8; count of bases not matched to a gene: 7. Germline V gene data show CDR1 as SGHVS and CDR2 as FQNEAQ. CDR3 in amino acids: CASSHPGGEGYTF. The CDR3, as DNA: TGTGCCAGCAGCCACCCAGGGGGCGAGGGCTACACCTTC.